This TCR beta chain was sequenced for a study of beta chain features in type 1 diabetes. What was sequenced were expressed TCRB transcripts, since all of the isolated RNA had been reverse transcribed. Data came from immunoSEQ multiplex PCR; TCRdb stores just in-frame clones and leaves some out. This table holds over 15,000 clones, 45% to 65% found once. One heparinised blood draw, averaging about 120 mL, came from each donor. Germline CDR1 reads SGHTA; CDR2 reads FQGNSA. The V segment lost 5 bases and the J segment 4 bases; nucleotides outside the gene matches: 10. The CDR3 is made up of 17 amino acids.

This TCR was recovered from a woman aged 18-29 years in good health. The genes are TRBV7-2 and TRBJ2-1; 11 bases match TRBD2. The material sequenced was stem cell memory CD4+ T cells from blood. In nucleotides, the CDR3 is TGTGCCAGCAGCGTAGGCCCGGGACTAGCGGTGTACAATGAGCAGTTCTTC. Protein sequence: CASSVGPGLAVYNEQFF.